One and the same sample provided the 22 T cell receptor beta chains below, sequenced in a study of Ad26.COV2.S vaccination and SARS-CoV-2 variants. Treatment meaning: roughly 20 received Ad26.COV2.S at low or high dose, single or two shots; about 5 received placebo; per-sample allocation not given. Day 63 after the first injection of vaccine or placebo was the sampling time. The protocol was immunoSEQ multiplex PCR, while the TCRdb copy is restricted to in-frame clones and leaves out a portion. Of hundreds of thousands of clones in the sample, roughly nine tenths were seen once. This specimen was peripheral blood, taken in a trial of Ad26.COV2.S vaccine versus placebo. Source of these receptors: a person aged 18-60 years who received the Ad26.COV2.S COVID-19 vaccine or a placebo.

CDR3 in amino acids: CAYRDPYGEQFF. The CDR3 bases are TGTGCCTACCGGGACCCCTATGGTGAGCAGTTCTTC. V gene TRBV30 combines with J gene TRBJ2-1, with D perhaps matching TRBD1 or TRBD2 (5 bases each). Germline CDR1 reads GTSNPN; CDR2 reads SVGIG (reference sequence). The length of the CDR3 is 12 residues. Trimming shortened V by 7 bases and J by 9 bases, and 16 bases separated the two germline ends. Using reference TRBV30 and TRBJ2-1 for the parts outside the CDR3, the full variable domain is SQTIHQWPATLVQPVGSPLSLECTVEGTSNPNLYWYRQAAGRGLQLLFYSVGIGQISSEVPQNLSASRPQDRQFILSSKKLLLSDSGFYLCAYRDPYGEQFFGPGTRLTVL.

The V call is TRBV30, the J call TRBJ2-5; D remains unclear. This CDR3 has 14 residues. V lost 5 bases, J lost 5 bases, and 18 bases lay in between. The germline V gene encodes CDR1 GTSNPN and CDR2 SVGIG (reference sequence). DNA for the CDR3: TGTGCCTGGTCCCCTGGGAATCTCTGGGAGACCCAGTACTTC. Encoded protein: CAWSPGNLWETQYF. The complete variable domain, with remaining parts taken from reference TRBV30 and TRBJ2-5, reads SQTIHQWPATLVQPVGSPLSLECTVEGTSNPNLYWYRQAAGRGLQLLFYSVGIGQISSEVPQNLSASRPQDRQFILSSKKLLLSDSGFYLCAWSPGNLWETQYFGPGTRLLVL.

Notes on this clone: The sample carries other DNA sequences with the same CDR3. CDR3 in DNA: TGTGCCAGCAGCAGAGACAATGAGCAGTTCTTC. Translated: CASSRDNEQFF. The chain recombines TRBV5-4 with TRBJ2-1, with no clear D. Trimming shortened V by 4 bases and J by 5 bases, and 4 bases separated the two germline ends. This CDR3 has 11 amino acids. CDR1 is SGHNT and CDR2 is YYREEE in the germline V gene (reference sequence).

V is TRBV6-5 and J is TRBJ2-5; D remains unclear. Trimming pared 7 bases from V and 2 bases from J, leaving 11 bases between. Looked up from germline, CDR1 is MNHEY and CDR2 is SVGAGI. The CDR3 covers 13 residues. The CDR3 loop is CASNGRRQETQYF. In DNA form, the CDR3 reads TGTGCCAGCAATGGTCGGCGTCAAGAGACCCAGTACTTC.

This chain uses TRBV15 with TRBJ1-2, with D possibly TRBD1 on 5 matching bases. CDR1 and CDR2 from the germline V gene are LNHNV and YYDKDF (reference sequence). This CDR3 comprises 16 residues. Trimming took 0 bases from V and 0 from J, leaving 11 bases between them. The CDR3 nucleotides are TGTGCCACCAGCAGAGATTCGGGCAGGGCTAACTATGGCTACACCTTC. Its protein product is CATSRDSGRANYGYTF.

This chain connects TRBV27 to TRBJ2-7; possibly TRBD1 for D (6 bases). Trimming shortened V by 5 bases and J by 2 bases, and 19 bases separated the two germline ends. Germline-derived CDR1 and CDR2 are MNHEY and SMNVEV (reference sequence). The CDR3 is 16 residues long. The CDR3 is CASSQNAYRVAYEQYF. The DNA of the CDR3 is TGTGCCAGCAGTCAGAACGCATACAGGGTAGCCTACGAGCAGTACTTC.

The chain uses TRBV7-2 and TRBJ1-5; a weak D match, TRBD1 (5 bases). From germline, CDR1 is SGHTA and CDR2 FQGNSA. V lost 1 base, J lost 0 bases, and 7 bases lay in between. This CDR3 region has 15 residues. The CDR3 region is CASSLGQLSNQPQHF. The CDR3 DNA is TGTGCCAGCAGCTTAGGACAGCTTAGCAATCAGCCCCAGCATTTT.

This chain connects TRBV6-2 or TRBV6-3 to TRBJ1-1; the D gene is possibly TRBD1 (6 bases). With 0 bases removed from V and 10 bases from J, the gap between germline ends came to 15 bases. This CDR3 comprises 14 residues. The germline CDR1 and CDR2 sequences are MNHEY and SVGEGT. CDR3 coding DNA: TGTGCCAGCAGTTACTCCCAAAACAGGGCGAGAGCTTTCTTT. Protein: CASSYSQNRARAFF.

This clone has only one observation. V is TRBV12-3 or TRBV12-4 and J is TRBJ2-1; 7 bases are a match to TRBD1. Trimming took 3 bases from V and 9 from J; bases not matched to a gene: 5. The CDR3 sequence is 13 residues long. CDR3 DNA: TGTGCCAGCAGTTTGAGGGGGCCGGGTGAGCAGTTCTTC. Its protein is CASSLRGPGEQFF.

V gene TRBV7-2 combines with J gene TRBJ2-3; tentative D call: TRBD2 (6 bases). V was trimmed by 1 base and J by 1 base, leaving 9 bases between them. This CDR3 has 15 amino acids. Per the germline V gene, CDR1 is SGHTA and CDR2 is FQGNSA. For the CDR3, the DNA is TGTGCCAGCAGCTTAGTTAGCGGCCGCACAGATACGCAGTATTTT. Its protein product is CASSLVSGRTDTQYF. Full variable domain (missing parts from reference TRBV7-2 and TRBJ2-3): GAGVSQSPSNKVTEKGKDVELRCDPISGHTALYWYRQSLGQGLEFLIYFQGNSAPDKSGLPSDRFSAERTGGSVSTLTIQRTQQEDSAVYLCASSLVSGRTDTQYFGPGTRLTVL.

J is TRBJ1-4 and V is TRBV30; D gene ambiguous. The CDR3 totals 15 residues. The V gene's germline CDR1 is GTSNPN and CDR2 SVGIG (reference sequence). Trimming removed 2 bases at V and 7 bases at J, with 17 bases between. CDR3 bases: TGTGCCTGGAGTTTTGACGTCCGCCTGGGTGAAAAACTGTTTTTT. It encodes CAWSFDVRLGEKLFF.

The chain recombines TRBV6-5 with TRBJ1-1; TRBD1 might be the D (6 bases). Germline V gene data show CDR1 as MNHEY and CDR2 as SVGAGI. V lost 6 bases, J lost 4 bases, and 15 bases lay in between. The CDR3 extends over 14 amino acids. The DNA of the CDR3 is TGTGCCAGCAGCTACAGGGAATTTGGCACTGAAGCTTTCTTT. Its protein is CASSYREFGTEAFF.

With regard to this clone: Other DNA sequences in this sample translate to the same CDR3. Written as DNA, the CDR3 is TGTGCCAGCTCACCACCACGGCCCTCCTACGAGCAGTACTTC. This translates into CASSPPRPSYEQYF. The genes are TRBV18 and TRBJ2-7; D not certain. The CDR3 sequence is 14 residues long. Germline V gene data show CDR1 as KGHSH and CDR2 as LQKENI. The V gene lost 0 bases and the J gene lost 0 bases, with 6 bases spanning the gap.

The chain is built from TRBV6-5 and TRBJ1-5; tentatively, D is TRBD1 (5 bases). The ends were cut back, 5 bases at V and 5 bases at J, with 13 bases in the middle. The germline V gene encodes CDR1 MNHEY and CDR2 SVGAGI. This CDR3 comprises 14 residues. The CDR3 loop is CASSHRGNDQPQHF. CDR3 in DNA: TGTGCCAGCAGTCACCGGGGGAATGATCAGCCCCAGCATTTT.

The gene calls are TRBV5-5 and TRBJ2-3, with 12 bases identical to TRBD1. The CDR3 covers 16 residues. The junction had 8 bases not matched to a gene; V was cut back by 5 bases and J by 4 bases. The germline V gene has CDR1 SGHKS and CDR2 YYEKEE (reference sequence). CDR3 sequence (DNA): TGTGCCAGCAGTTTTCCGGGACAGGGGGCATCAGATACGCAGTATTTT. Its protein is CASSFPGQGASDTQYF.

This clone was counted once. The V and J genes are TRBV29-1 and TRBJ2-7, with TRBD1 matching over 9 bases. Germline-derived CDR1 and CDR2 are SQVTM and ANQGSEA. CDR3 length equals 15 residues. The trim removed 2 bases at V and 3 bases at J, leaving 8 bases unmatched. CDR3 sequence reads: CSVESVADRGYEQYF. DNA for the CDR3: TGCAGCGTTGAATCGGTGGCGGACAGGGGCTACGAGCAGTACTTC.

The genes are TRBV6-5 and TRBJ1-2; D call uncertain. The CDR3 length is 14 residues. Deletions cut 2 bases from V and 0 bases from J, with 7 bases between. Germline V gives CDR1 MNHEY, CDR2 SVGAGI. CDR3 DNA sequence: TGTGCCAGCAGTTACAGAGAAGCTAACTATGGCTACACCTTC. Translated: CASSYREANYGYTF.

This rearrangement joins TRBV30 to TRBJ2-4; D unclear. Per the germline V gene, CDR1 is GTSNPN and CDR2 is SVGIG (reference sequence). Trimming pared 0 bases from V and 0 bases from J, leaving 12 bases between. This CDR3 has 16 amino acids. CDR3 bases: TGTGCCTGGAGTGTAAGGTCCCAGTTAGCCAAAAACATTCAGTACTTC. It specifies CAWSVRSQLAKNIQYF.

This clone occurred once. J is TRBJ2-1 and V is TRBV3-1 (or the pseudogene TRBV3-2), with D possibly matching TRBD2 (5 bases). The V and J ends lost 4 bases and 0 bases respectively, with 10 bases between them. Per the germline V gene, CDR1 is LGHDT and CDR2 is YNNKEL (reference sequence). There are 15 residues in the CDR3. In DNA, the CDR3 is TGTGCCAGCAGCCGCGTCAGCGGCTCCTACAATGAGCAGTTCTTC. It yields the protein CASSRVSGSYNEQFF.

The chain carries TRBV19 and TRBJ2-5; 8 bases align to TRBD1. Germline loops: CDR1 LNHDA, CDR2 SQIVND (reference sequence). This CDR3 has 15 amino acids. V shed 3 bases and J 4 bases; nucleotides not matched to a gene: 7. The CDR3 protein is CASSMGQGAGETQYF. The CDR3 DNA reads TGTGCCAGTAGTATGGGTCAGGGGGCGGGAGAGACCCAGTACTTC. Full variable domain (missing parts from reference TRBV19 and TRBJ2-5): DGGITQSPKYLFRKEGQNVTLSCEQNLNHDAMYWYRQDPGQGLRLIYYSQIVNDFQKGDIAEGYSVSREKKESFPLTVTSAQKNPTAFYLCASSMGQGAGETQYFGPGTRLLVL.

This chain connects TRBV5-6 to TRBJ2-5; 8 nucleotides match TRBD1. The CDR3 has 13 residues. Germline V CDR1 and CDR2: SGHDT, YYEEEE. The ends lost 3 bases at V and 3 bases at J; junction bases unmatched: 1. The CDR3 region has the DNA TGTGCCAGCAGCTGGGACAGGAAAGAGACCCAGTACTTC. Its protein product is CASSWDRKETQYF.

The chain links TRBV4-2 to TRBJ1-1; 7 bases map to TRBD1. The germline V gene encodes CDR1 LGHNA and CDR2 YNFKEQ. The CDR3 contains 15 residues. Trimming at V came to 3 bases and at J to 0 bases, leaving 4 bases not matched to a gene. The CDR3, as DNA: TGTGCCAGCAGCCACCAGGGACAGTTGAACACTGAAGCTTTCTTT. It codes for CASSHQGQLNTEAFF.